The 16 T cell receptor beta chains below come from one sample, sequenced in a study of read filtering for tumor transcriptome and immune sequencing. This library used roughly 370 ng RNA and molecular barcoded adaptors spanning alpha/delta and beta/gamma chains. TCRdb re-called the reads through MiXCR, storing one row per CDR3 protein. Of 120,000 or so distinct CDR3 sequences in the sample, under 15% were seen once. Sequencing input: a population of CD138-negative cells sorted from bone marrow. These receptors originate from a donor older than 35 with multiple myeloma.

Notes on this clonotype: This may come from a read error, since a much larger clone is one base off. The chain links TRBV28 to TRBJ1-5; 7 nucleotides agree with TRBD1. The V gene end was trimmed by 5 bases and the J gene end by 6 bases; junction bases not matched to a gene: 10. Germline V gene lookup returns CDR1 MDHEN and CDR2 SYDVKM. The length of the CDR3 is 15 residues. CDR3 loop: CASSPATGARQPQHF. CDR3 sequence (DNA): TGTGCCAGCAGTCCAGCAACAGGGGCCCGTCAGCCCCAGCATTTT.

This clonotype came up many times. This chain uses TRBV9 with TRBJ2-1; D is perhaps TRBD2 (6 bases). This CDR3 region has 15 residues. Germline V gene lookup returns CDR1 SGDLS and CDR2 YYNGEE. Trimming shortened V by 3 bases and J by 9 bases, and 19 bases separated the two germline ends. DNA of the CDR3: TGTGCCAGCAGCGGGGAAGGAGGGGATTTCAGTGAGCAGTTCTTC. Its translation: CASSGEGGDFSEQFF.

The chain links TRBV5-4 to TRBJ2-2, with 7 bases aligning to TRBD2. This CDR3 comprises 15 residues. V lost 4 bases to trimming and J lost 5 bases; unmatched junction nucleotides: 8. Germline V gene lookup returns CDR1 SGHNT and CDR2 YYREEE (reference sequence). The CDR3 DNA reads as TGTGCCAGCAGCCCGCAGCGGGGAGGTACCGGGGAGCTGTTTTTT. Protein product: CASSPQRGGTGELFF. The whole variable domain, remainder taken from reference TRBV5-4 and TRBJ2-2, is ETGVTQSPTHLIKTRGQQVTLRCSSQSGHNTVSWYQQALGQGPQFIFQYYREEENGRGNFPPRFSGLQFPNYSSELNVNALELDDSALYLCASSPQRGGTGELFFGEGSRLTVL.

The gene calls are TRBV3-1 and TRBJ2-2; a weak D match, TRBD1 (5 bases). Germline assignment: CDR1 LGHDT and CDR2 YNNKEL (reference sequence). Between the trimmed V and J ends, which lost 3 bases and 5 bases, there was a span of 10 bases. There are 14 residues in the CDR3. CDR3 coding DNA: TGTGCCAGCAGCCATGGCCGACAGACCGGGGAGCTGTTTTTT. It is translated as CASSHGRQTGELFF.

Concerning this clonotype itself: A clone one base away is much larger, so this may be a read error. The chain carries TRBV30 and TRBJ2-1, with TRBD2 matching over 9 bases. CDR3 length: 13 residues. Looked up from germline, CDR1 is GTSNPN and CDR2 is SVGIG (reference sequence). CDR3 amino acids: CAWSVNSGREQSF. The CDR3 DNA sequence: TGTGCCTGGAGTGTGAATAGCGGGAGAGAGCAGTCCTTC.

The table lists this clonotype with many counts. The CDR3 region has the DNA TGTGCCAGCAGCTTTCATAGCGGGGTATTCTACGAGCAGTACTTC. Translating gives CASSFHSGVFYEQYF. The rearrangement joins TRBV7-2 to TRBJ2-7; 8 bases map to TRBD2. The CDR3 consists of 15 residues. Germline V gene data show CDR1 as SGHTA and CDR2 as FQGNSA. The V gene end was trimmed by 3 bases and the J gene end by 3 bases; junction bases not matched to a gene: 7.

In its sample, this clonotype was seen many times. The chain couples TRBV12-3 or TRBV12-4 to TRBJ1-5; 8 bases line up with TRBD1. V gave up 6 bases and J gave up 0 bases; unmatched junction bases: 7. The CDR3 length is 16 residues. For the CDR3, the DNA is TGTGCCAGCAGGGTCTTCAGGGGGCTTAGCAATCAGCCCCAGCATTTT. Encoded protein: CASRVFRGLSNQPQHF.

This clonotype was detected many times. The chain links TRBV5-1 to TRBJ1-1, with D uncertain. CDR3 length: 11 amino acids. Between the trimmed V and J ends, which lost 0 bases and 9 bases, there was a span of 6 bases. Germline CDR1 and CDR2: SGHRS and YFSETQ. This CDR3 is CASSLEGKAFF. The CDR3 nucleotides read TGCGCCAGCAGCTTGGAAGGAAAAGCTTTCTTT.

By share, this clonotype ranks as medium-sized. This sequence joins TRBV10-3 and TRBJ2-1; 13 nucleotides agree with TRBD2. The V gene end was trimmed by 6 bases and the J gene end by 9 bases; junction bases not matched to a gene: 8. Germline CDR1 ENHRY, CDR2 SYGVKD. The length of the CDR3 is 15 residues. CDR3 DNA: TGTGCCATCAGCTCCGGGACTAGCGGGAAGATTGAGCAGTTCTTC. Encoded protein: CAISSGTSGKIEQFF.

As concerns this clonotype: A read error may be the cause here, since a much bigger clone is one base away. J is TRBJ2-2 and V is TRBV5-6; a weak D match, TRBD1 (7 bases). CDR1 is SGHDT and CDR2 is YYEEEE in the germline V gene. This CDR3 has 15 residues. CDR3 in amino acids: CASSSGDRLTGEQFF. The DNA of the CDR3 is TGTGCCAGCAGCTCGGGGGACAGATTAACCGGGGAGCAGTTTTTT.

For this clonotype: Being one base from a much bigger clone, this may be a read error. The V call is TRBV20-1, the J call TRBJ2-5, with D possibly matching TRBD2 (6 bases). CDR1 DFQATT and CDR2 SNEGSKA come from the germline V gene (reference sequence). V was trimmed by 3 bases and J by 2 bases, leaving 10 bases between them. This CDR3 is built from 13 residues. The CDR3 DNA is TGCAGTGCTAGGATCGGGAGTCAAGAGACCCAGTACTTC. This encodes CSARIGSQETQYF.

In its sample, this clonotype was seen many times. The chain employs TRBV10-2 and TRBJ1-1; D unclear. This CDR3 comprises 14 residues. Germline V gene sequence: CDR1 WSHSY, CDR2 SAAADI. Trimming stripped 2 bases from V and 4 bases from J, with 11 bases between. This CDR3 is CASSETRRATEAFF. In DNA form, the CDR3 reads TGCGCCAGCAGTGAGACCCGCCGTGCCACTGAAGCTTTCTTT.

The table lists this clonotype with many counts. The CDR3 bases are TGCAGCGTTGTCAGCGACTTGACAGATACGCAGTATTTT. This translates into CSVVSDLTDTQYF. The chain carries TRBV29-1 and TRBJ2-3; no clear D gene. The CDR3 is 13 amino acids. Germline V gene lookup returns CDR1 SQVTM and CDR2 ANQGSEA. V dropped 4 bases and J dropped 3 bases, with 11 bases sitting between them.

The sample holds many counts of this clonotype. The CDR3, as DNA: TGCGCCAGCAGCCCCGGGGAGGGGCCGACAGATACGCAGTATTTT. Its translation is CASSPGEGPTDTQYF. V usage is TRBV5-1 and J usage is TRBJ2-3; 7 bases agree with TRBD2. This CDR3 region has 15 residues. The ends lost 4 bases at V and 3 bases at J; junction bases unmatched: 8. The V gene's germline CDR1 is SGHRS and CDR2 YFSETQ. The whole variable domain, remainder taken from reference TRBV5-1 and TRBJ2-3, is KAGVTQTPRYLIKTRGQQVTLSCSPISGHRSVSWYQQTPGQGLQFLFEYFSETQRNKGNFPGRFSGRQFSNSRSEMNVSTLELGDSALYLCASSPGEGPTDTQYFGPGTRLTVL.

This clonotype appeared a few times. This chain connects TRBV12-3 or TRBV12-4 to TRBJ1-1; tentative D call: TRBD1 (5 bases). The CDR3 has 11 amino acids. Trimming removed 6 bases at V and 7 bases at J, with 9 bases between. The CDR3 sequence is CASRGGVEAFF. The CDR3 region has the DNA TGTGCCAGCAGAGGAGGGGTTGAAGCTTTCTTT.

The rearrangement uses TRBV20-1 and TRBJ1-3; the D gene is possibly TRBD1 (6 bases). Germline CDR1 reads DFQATT; CDR2 reads SNEGSKA (reference sequence). Deletions cut 5 bases from V and 3 bases from J, with 14 bases between. The CDR3 contains 14 residues. The CDR3, as DNA: TGCAGTGCTGATCCCGGACAGCTTGGAAACACCATATATTTT. It specifies CSADPGQLGNTIYF.